One sample yielded the 28 T cell receptor beta chains listed below, sequenced in a study of early T cells in non-severe SARS-CoV-2 infection (dated by TCRdb to the early 2020s). The library was produced with 5' RACE. Sequencing was performed on a NextSeq 500. TCRdb handled the public reads itself, with Q25 trimming in fastp and clone calling in MiXCR, and kept productive beta chains. Under each unique CDR3 protein, matching rows form one entry showing the most common genes and DNA. Present in this sample are roughly 60,000 distinct CDR3 sequences, roughly 12% of which were seen just once. The top ten clonotypes cover 2.9% of the sample. The sample was whole blood, taken at baseline. The source is an adult who was a healthcare worker with PCR-confirmed SARS-CoV-2 infection or an uninfected control (not recorded which).

This clonotype came up many times. J is TRBJ2-3 and V is TRBV2; TRBD2 matches at 10 bases. CDR1 and CDR2 from the germline V gene are SNHLY and FYNNEI. This CDR3 contains 16 residues. V shed 1 base, J shed 4 bases, and the junction held 5 bases outside the gene matches. CDR3: CASSEGVAGGADTQYF. CDR3 coding DNA: TGTGCCAGCAGTGAAGGAGTAGCGGGGGGTGCAGATACGCAGTATTTT.

The rearrangement joins TRBV10-3 to TRBJ1-2; D perhaps matches TRBD1 (5 bases). Deletions cut 4 bases from V and 4 bases from J, with 13 bases between. Germline CDR1 is ENHRY and CDR2 is SYGVKD. The CDR3 covers 14 residues. The CDR3 here is CAISVGREAYGYTF. The CDR3 DNA sequence: TGTGCCATCAGTGTCGGCAGGGAGGCCTATGGCTACACCTTC.

V usage is TRBV6-1 and J usage is TRBJ2-1, with D uncertain. The CDR3 is made up of 16 amino acids. Trimming took 0 bases from V and 8 from J, leaving 17 bases between them. Looked up from germline, CDR1 is MNHNS and CDR2 is SASEGT. The CDR3 DNA reads as TGTGCCAGCAGTGAAGCTCGGCGACGGTTTGAAGATGAGCAGTTCTTC. This sequence encodes CASSEARRRFEDEQFF.

This clonotype was picked up a small number of times. The chain carries TRBV12-3 or TRBV12-4 and TRBJ1-1; D remains ambiguous. V was cut by 6 bases and J by 1 base, with 12 bases left in between. The CDR3 spans 14 residues. CDR3 in amino acids: CASSHRVANTEAFF. CDR3 nucleotide sequence: TGTGCCAGCAGCCACCGGGTGGCGAACACTGAAGCTTTCTTT.

The chain joins TRBV9 to TRBJ2-1, with 7 bases lining up with TRBD2. The CDR3 covers 16 residues. Germline assignment: CDR1 SGDLS and CDR2 YYNGEE. The trim removed 0 bases at V and 7 bases at J, leaving 10 bases unmatched. The CDR3 bases are TGTGCCAGCAGCGTAGCGGCGGGGGTCGCCCCTAATGAGCAGTTCTTC. Amino acids: CASSVAAGVAPNEQFF. The entire variable domain, with the rest obtained from reference TRBV9 and TRBJ2-1, is as follows: DSGVTQTPKHLITATGQRVTLRCSPRSGDLSVYWYQQSLDQGLQFLIQYYNGEERAKGNILERFSAQQFPDLHSELNLSSLELGDSALYFCASSVAAGVAPNEQFFGPGTRLTVL.

This clonotype was recorded many times. DNA of the CDR3: TGTGCCAGCAGTTTTGGCCGGCCCGAGCAGTACTTC. Its protein is CASSFGRPEQYF. This chain links TRBV6-6 with TRBJ2-7; D unresolved. V was clipped by 4 bases and J by 6 bases, with 10 bases between them. The germline V gene encodes CDR1 MNHNY and CDR2 SVGAGI (reference sequence). CDR3 length: 12 amino acids.

This clonotype has a handful of counts. The chain is built from TRBV3-1 and TRBJ1-3; 8 nucleotides align to TRBD1. Trimming at V came to 4 bases and at J to 9 bases, leaving 11 bases not matched to a gene. The CDR3 totals 15 residues. Germline CDR1 LGHDT, CDR2 YNNKEL (reference sequence). CDR3 protein: CASSRTGQGSGTIYF. In nucleotides, the CDR3 is TGTGCCAGCAGCCGAACTGGACAGGGTTCAGGCACCATATATTTT. The full variable domain, its missing parts supplied by reference TRBV3-1 and TRBJ1-3, is DTAVSQTPKYLVTQMGNDKSIKCEQNLGHDTMYWYKQDSKKFLKIMFSYNNKELIINETVPNRFSPKSPDKAHLNLHINSLELGDSAVYFCASSRTGQGSGTIYFGEGSWLTVV.

The gene calls are TRBV7-8 and TRBJ1-2; D is possibly TRBD1 (5 bases). Trimming shortened V by 2 bases and J by 5 bases, and 15 bases separated the two germline ends. CDR1 and CDR2 (germline): SGHVS, FQNEAQ. This CDR3 spans 15 amino acids. CDR3 sequence reads: CASSLLRDGGYGYTF. Here the CDR3 DNA reads TGTGCCAGCAGCTTACTCCGGGATGGGGGGTATGGCTACACCTTC.

V is TRBV20-1 and J is TRBJ1-2, with 7 bases that match TRBD1. Germline CDR1 reads DFQATT; CDR2 reads SNEGSKA (reference sequence). The CDR3 spans 13 residues. V lost 6 bases to trimming and J lost 6 bases; unmatched junction nucleotides: 10. Here the CDR3 reads CSAPPDRADGYTF. CDR3 bases: TGCAGTGCACCTCCCGACAGGGCGGATGGCTACACCTTC.

CDR3 DNA sequence: TGTGCCAGCTCATCCCTGACAGGGGTTGACAGTACTGAAGCTTTCTTT. Translation gives CASSSLTGVDSTEAFF. The rearrangement uses TRBV18 and TRBJ1-1; 8 bases map to TRBD1. The CDR3 runs to 16 residues. The junction had 13 bases not matched to a gene; V was cut back by 5 bases and J by 5 bases. From germline, CDR1 is KGHSH and CDR2 LQKENI.

This clonotype appeared many times. This chain uses TRBV7-2 with TRBJ1-3; D is ambiguous. The CDR3 has 16 amino acids. Germline loops: CDR1 SGHTA, CDR2 FQGNSA. The V gene lost 1 base and the J gene lost 0 bases, with 10 bases spanning the gap. CDR3 sequence: CASSLGRASSGNTIYF. Written as DNA, the CDR3 is TGTGCCAGCAGCTTAGGGCGCGCCTCCTCTGGAAACACCATATATTTT.

The gene calls are TRBV3-1 and TRBJ1-6, with 7 nucleotides matching TRBD1. V dropped 2 bases and J dropped 6; count of bases not matched to a gene: 7. This CDR3 comprises 16 residues. Germline assignment: CDR1 LGHDT and CDR2 YNNKEL (reference sequence). CDR3 coding DNA: TGTGCCAGCAGCCAACCTGCGGGACAGCCTAATTCACCCCTCCACTTT. It specifies CASSQPAGQPNSPLHF.

The V gene is TRBV5-5, the J gene TRBJ1-6, with D unresolved. Trimming cost V 2 bases and J 0 bases, with 6 bases left between them. Germline V lookup: CDR1 SGHKS, CDR2 YYEKEE (reference sequence). This CDR3 spans 15 amino acids. The CDR3 sequence is CASSFGSSYNSPLHF. CDR3 coding DNA: TGTGCCAGCAGCTTTGGCAGCTCCTATAATTCACCCCTCCACTTT.

This clonotype was counted at least ten times. V usage is TRBV2 and J usage is TRBJ1-5; D unclear. V was shortened by 3 bases and J by 0 bases, with 9 bases between the two germline ends. The CDR3 contains 15 residues. From germline, CDR1 is SNHLY and CDR2 FYNNEI. The CDR3 protein is CASSDGGYSNQPQHF. CDR3 coding DNA: TGTGCCAGCAGTGATGGAGGGTATAGCAATCAGCCCCAGCATTTT.

This clonotype was seen at least ten times. Here the CDR3 reads CASMGGGMSAKNIQYF. The CDR3 coding sequence is TGTGCCAGCATGGGAGGGGGCATGTCTGCCAAAAACATTCAGTACTTC. The chain joins TRBV6-6 to TRBJ2-4, with D perhaps given as TRBD1 or TRBD2 (7 bases each). CDR1 and CDR2 (germline): MNHNY, SVGAGI (reference sequence). V lost 7 bases to trimming and J lost 1 base, with 17 bases between them. The CDR3 is 16 amino acids.

This clonotype occurred a few times. CDR3 DNA: TGTGCCAGCAGCTTGGGGCTCTCCGGACAGGGTCAGTGGGAGCAGTACTTC. The encoded protein is CASSLGLSGQGQWEQYF. The chain carries TRBV5-5 and TRBJ2-7; 8 nucleotides align to TRBD1. This CDR3 has 17 amino acids. In germline, CDR1 is SGHKS, CDR2 YYEKEE (reference sequence). J gave up 7 bases and V 0 bases, and 15 bases lay outside the gene matches.

The table lists this clonotype with a few counts. The rearrangement uses TRBV18 and TRBJ2-7, with D perhaps matching TRBD1 (6 bases). The CDR3 is 15 amino acids. Germline lookup yields CDR1 KGHSH and CDR2 LQKENI. Deletions cut 4 bases from V and 0 bases from J, with 13 bases between. CDR3 amino acids: CASSRTDHSSYEQYF. CDR3 DNA sequence: TGTGCCAGCTCACGGACAGACCATTCCTCCTACGAGCAGTACTTC.

This clonotype was seen a handful of times. The chain combines TRBV5-1 with TRBJ1-5; 7 positions match TRBD1. This CDR3 comprises 15 residues. Unmatched junction bases numbered 11, after V lost 4 bases and J lost 7 bases. Germline V gene sequence: CDR1 SGHRS, CDR2 YFSETQ. CDR3 sequence: CASSPGLGGLQPQHF. The CDR3 bases are TGCGCCAGCAGCCCCGGGTTAGGGGGCCTACAGCCCCAGCATTTT.

V gene TRBV6-1 combines with J gene TRBJ2-1; D remains ambiguous. Germline values: CDR1 MNHNS, CDR2 SASEGT. V lost 8 bases and J 0 bases, leaving 14 bases between the germline ends. CDR3 length: 15 residues. CDR3: CASVGEYPSYNEQFF. The CDR3, as DNA: TGTGCCAGCGTTGGAGAATATCCCTCCTACAATGAGCAGTTCTTC.

This rearrangement joins TRBV18 to TRBJ2-7; D remains ambiguous. V dropped 1 base and J dropped 3 bases, with 10 bases sitting between them. CDR1 and CDR2 from the germline V gene are KGHSH and LQKENI. This CDR3 comprises 14 residues. CDR3 loop: CASSPRGSNYEQYF. The CDR3 DNA reads TGTGCCAGCTCACCACGGGGATCCAACTACGAGCAGTACTTC.

The chain combines TRBV12-3 or TRBV12-4 with TRBJ1-2; perhaps TRBD1 as D (5 bases). This CDR3 comprises 12 residues. Trimming took off 6 bases at V and 8 bases at J, with 13 bases between the two ends. The CDR3 region has the DNA TGTGCCAGCAGCCTCTCGGGGCGAGGCTACACCTTC. Translation: CASSLSGRGYTF.

The J gene is TRBJ1-5, the V gene TRBV28, with a possible D match to TRBD1 (5 bases). Trimming left V 3 bases short and J 2 bases short, with 8 bases between. Germline assignment: CDR1 MDHEN and CDR2 SYDVKM. This CDR3 spans 14 amino acids. The CDR3 spells CASSLVGGNQPQHF. Here the CDR3 DNA reads TGTGCCAGCAGTTTGGTAGGGGGCAATCAGCCCCAGCATTTT.

This clonotype was counted between two and nine times. Germline and junction disagree at one end, which may indicate a read error. The genes are TRBV7-7 and TRBJ2-7; TRBD1 matches 9 bases. The V gene's germline CDR1 is SSHAT and CDR2 FNYEAQ (reference sequence). This CDR3 has 16 amino acids. As DNA, the CDR3 is TGTGCTAGCAGCTTAGACCGGGGCACAGGGGGCAATCGAACGTACTTC. Protein: CASSLDRGTGGNRTYF.

The CDR3 DNA sequence: TGTGCCAGCAGCCGATCAATGGACAGGGGGCTTGAAAAACTGTTTTTT. Residues: CASSRSMDRGLEKLFF. This chain joins TRBV7-6 and TRBJ1-4; 11 nucleotides match TRBD1. The germline V gene encodes CDR1 SGHVS and CDR2 FNYEAQ. The junction had 9 bases not matched to a gene; V was cut back by 5 bases and J by 7 bases. The CDR3 loop spans 16 amino acids.

The chain employs TRBV9 and TRBJ1-1; no clear D gene. Germline V gives CDR1 SGDLS, CDR2 YYNGEE. Deletions cut 1 base from V and 5 bases from J, with 9 bases between. This CDR3 region has 13 residues. CDR3 DNA: TGTGCCAGCAGCGTAACCGCCCGGACTGAAGCTTTCTTT. Its protein is CASSVTARTEAFF.

This clonotype was observed a handful of times. V and J are TRBV20-1 and TRBJ2-3; 7 positions match TRBD1. CDR3 length: 14 residues. From germline, CDR1 is DFQATT and CDR2 SNEGSKA (reference sequence). V lost 6 bases, J lost 0 bases, and 6 bases stayed unmatched. The CDR3 DNA reads TGCAGTGCCCAGGACAGGAGGAGCACAGATACGCAGTATTTT. This gives the protein CSAQDRRSTDTQYF.

This clonotype was counted ten times or more. The rearrangement joins TRBV2 to TRBJ2-7; D tentatively fits TRBD1 or TRBD2 (5 bases each). Trimming removed 8 bases from V and 2 bases from J, with 19 bases in between. Per the germline V gene, CDR1 is SNHLY and CDR2 is FYNNEI. The CDR3 length is 15 residues. CDR3: CASPQGMGSPYEQYF. In DNA form, the CDR3 reads TGTGCCAGCCCTCAGGGAATGGGGAGCCCCTACGAGCAGTACTTC.

The chain is built from TRBV7-6 and TRBJ2-5; 10 bases fit TRBD2. CDR1 is SGHVS and CDR2 is FNYEAQ in the germline V gene. After removal of 4 bases from V and 4 bases from J, the junction contained 12 bases not matched to a gene. The CDR3 sequence is 17 residues long. The CDR3 here is CASSSPGLAPKVETQYF. CDR3 DNA sequence: TGTGCCAGCAGCTCACCGGGACTAGCGCCGAAGGTAGAGACCCAGTACTTC.